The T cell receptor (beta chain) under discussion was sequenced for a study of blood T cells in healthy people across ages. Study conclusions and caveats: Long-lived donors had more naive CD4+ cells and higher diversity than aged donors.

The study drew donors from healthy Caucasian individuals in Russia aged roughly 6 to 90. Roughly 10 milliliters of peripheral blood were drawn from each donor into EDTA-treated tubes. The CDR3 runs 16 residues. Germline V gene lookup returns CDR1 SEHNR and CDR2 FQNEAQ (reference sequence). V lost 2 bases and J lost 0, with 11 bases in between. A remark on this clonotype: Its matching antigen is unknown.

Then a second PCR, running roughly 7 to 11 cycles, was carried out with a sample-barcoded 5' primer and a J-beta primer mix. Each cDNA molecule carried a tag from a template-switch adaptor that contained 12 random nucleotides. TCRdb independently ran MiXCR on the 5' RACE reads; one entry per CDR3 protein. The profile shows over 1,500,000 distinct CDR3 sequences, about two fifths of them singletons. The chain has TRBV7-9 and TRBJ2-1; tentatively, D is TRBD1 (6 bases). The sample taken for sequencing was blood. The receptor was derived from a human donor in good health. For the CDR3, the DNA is TGTGCCAGCAGCTTAATGGCAGGGGCCTCCTACAATGAGCAGTTCTTC. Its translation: CASSLMAGASYNEQFF.